This TCR beta chain came from a study of blood T cell repertoires in COVID-19. The overall study: Acute-phase and convalescent COVID-19 samples originated in the United States, Italy and Spain. PBMCs, B-cell-depleted T cells, or T cells were the source of the cDNA or gDNA that made up the material.

Deletions cut 7 bases from V and 1 base from J, with 14 bases between. The CDR3 length is 14 residues. Germline V gives CDR1 SGHDT, CDR2 YYEEEE. Per the original data handling: For nucleated cells, counts were estimated from reference gene primer amplification. Profiled with immunoSEQ multiplex PCR; TCRdb holds only in-frame clones, not every one. V, J and clone size are taken as reported in that table, and D and trimming were inferred from the DNA itself. Here the sample spans 45,000 to 65,000 clones, 85% to 95% being singletons. This clone was counted once. This chain uses TRBV5-6 with TRBJ2-5, with D possibly being TRBD1 (6 bases). The TCR was taken from a middle-aged man with acute or convalescent COVID-19. Material: peripheral blood. The CDR3, as DNA: TGTGCCAGCTACAGGGTGGGGATCCAAGAGACCCAGTACTTC. Translation: CASYRVGIQETQYF.